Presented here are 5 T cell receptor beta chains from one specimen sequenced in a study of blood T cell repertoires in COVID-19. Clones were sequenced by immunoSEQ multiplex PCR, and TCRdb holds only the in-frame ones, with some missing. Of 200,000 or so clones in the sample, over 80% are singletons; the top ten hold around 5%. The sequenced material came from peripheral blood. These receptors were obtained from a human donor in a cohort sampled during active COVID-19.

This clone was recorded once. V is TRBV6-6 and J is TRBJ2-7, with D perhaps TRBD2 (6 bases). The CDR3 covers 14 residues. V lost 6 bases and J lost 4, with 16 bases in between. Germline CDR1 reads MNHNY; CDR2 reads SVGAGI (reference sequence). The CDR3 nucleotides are TGTGCCAGCAGCCCACGGGAGTCCGAATACGAGCAGTACTTC. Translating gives CASSPRESEYEQYF.

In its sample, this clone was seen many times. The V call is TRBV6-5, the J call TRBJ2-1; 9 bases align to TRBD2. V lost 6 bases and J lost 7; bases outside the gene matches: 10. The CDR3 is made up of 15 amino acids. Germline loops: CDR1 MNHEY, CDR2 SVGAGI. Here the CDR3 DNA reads TGTGCCAGCAGCCGTAGCGGGAGCCTTAGTAATGAGCAGTTCTTC. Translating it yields CASSRSGSLSNEQFF.

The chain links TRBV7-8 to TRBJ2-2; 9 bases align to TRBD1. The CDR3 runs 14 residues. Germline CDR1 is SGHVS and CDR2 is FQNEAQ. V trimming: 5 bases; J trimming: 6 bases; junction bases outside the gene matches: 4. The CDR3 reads CASSPDRGAGELFF. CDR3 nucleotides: TGTGCCAGCAGCCCCGACAGGGGGGCCGGGGAGCTGTTTTTT.

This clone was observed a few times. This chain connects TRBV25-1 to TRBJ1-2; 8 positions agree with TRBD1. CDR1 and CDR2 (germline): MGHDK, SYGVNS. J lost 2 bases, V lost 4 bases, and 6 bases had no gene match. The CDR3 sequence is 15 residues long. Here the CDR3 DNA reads TGTGCCAGCAGTGCGACAGGGGCACTAAACTATGGCTACACCTTC. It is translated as CASSATGALNYGYTF.

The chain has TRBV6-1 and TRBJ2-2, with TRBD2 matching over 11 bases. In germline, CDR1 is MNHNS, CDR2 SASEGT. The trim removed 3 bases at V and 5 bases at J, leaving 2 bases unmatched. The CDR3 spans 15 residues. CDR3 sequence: CASSEASGRTGELFF. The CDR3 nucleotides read TGTGCCAGCAGTGAGGCTAGCGGGAGGACCGGGGAGCTGTTTTTT.